The entry below gives a single T cell receptor beta chain sequence along with its context. This clone's antigen is unknown. Base qualities are not recorded, but no much larger clone differs from it by a single base. Libraries were made using 5' RACE. TCRdb names Illumina HiSeq 2500 as the instrument used. The second PCR ran for about 7 to 11 cycles and used a J-beta primer mix along with a sample-barcoded 5' primer. A template-switch 5' adaptor carrying 12 random nucleotides introduced a unique molecular identifier onto each TCR beta cDNA molecule. Each sample yielded at least 3 million CDR3-containing paired-end reads. The Mint cDNA synthesis kit, primed by a TRBC-specific oligonucleotide, was used to synthesize first-strand cDNA from all RNA. Following uracil-DNA glycosylase treatment, all cDNA underwent a first 18-cycle PCR with the universal primers M1SS and BC2_uni_R. In the authors' own workflow: Each sample was normalized by randomly selecting 1 million high-quality reads, each carrying a distinct molecular identifier. Reads sharing molecular identifiers were discarded rather than binned into consensus sequences. MiTCR, run with a Q25 quality threshold and the strictest error-elimination algorithm, handled CDR3 identification, clonotype clustering and error correction. Lower-bound total TCR beta diversity was estimated with a nonparametric unseen species model using Euler transformation. TCRdb handled the public reads itself, with Q25 trimming in fastp and clone calling in MiXCR, and kept productive beta chains. Under each unique CDR3 protein, matching rows form one entry showing the most common genes and DNA. The V and J calls were not made by the authors but by TCRdb's processing. Counted in this sample were under 1 million distinct CDR3 sequences; around 42% of them appeared once. The ten largest clones represent roughly 18% of the sample.

This specimen belongs to a study of blood T cells in healthy people across ages (dated by TCRdb to between 2015 and 2016). For context, the study as a whole: In model experiments, template switching captured roughly one uniquely barcoded TCR beta cDNA molecule for every two T cells. To avoid experimental bias, donors of different ages were distributed randomly across sequencing lanes. For two donors (one aged 18 to 29 and one aged 80 or older), the study analyzed two additional independent replicas of 1 million unique cDNA reads from the same blood draw. The donors were split into four age groups: young (average around 15 years), middle-aged (roughly 40), aged (about 62) and long-lived (about 74). Using deep sequencing normalized with unique cDNA molecular identifiers, the study measured how TCR beta repertoire diversity changes with age. The paper's findings and limits, for the study overall: The percentage of naive T cells measured by flow cytometry correlated strongly with observed TCR beta diversity. Donor CMV infection status was unknown, potentially confounding age-related changes in expanded clonotypes. Observed TCR beta diversity per million T cells fell roughly linearly with age, and a significant reduction was already apparent by age around 40. Compared with the aged group, the long-lived group had more naive CD4+ T cells, fewer expanded clones and increased TCR diversity, suggesting age selection. Total diversity estimates from one million sequenced T cells were considered lower bounds and underestimates. Conclusive comparison of naive and antigen-experienced compartments was prevented by the profiling of bulk unsorted PBMCs.

The donors were under 40 Caucasian individuals from Russia, aged 6 to 90 years, who were systemically healthy. Ten milliliters of peripheral blood were drawn from each donor into EDTA-treated Vacutainer tubes. Ficoll-Paque density-gradient centrifugation was used to isolate PBMCs, with at least 7 million per sample. Total RNA was extracted from PBMCs with Trizol reagent, with at least 5 micrograms obtained per sample. For every donor, flow cytometry on a PBMC aliquot measured the percentage of naive CD45RAhigh/CD27high T cells. Sequencing was done on a sample of blood. The source is a man between 60 and 70 years old in good health.

The CDR3: CASSLEVGGAEQYF. The nucleotides are TGTGCCAGCAGCTTAGAGGTCGGGGGAGCTGAGCAGTACTTC. The rearranged chain carries TRBV7-2 and TRBJ2-4, with a weak D call of TRBD2 (6 bases match). V drops 1 base and J drops 13 bases, leaving 17 bases in between. The CDR3 spans 14 residues, from the cysteine through the phenylalanine. The CDR3 DNA has 42 bases and is translated from base 1. From the germline V gene, CDR1 is SGHTA and CDR2 is FQGNSA.